This is a list of T cell receptor beta chains from one sample in a study of chemoradiotherapy in HPV16-positive cancers. Using immunoSEQ multiplex PCR, the repertoire was profiled, and TCRdb retains in-frame clones only, with some absent. The top ten hold around 5.2% of the sample, which has about 39,000 clones, 65% to 80% seen once. The specimen comprised blood, sampled from a patient who underwent chemoradiotherapy. Receptors were obtained from a human donor with HPV-associated anogenital cancer. CDR3s include the opening cysteine and the closing phenylalanine or tryptophan. Fields, in order: J gene, V gene, clone size, D gene, CDR3 DNA, CDR3 protein. The D gene is left open where the match is weak. Rows give clone size only sometimes, using once, few, many, or a class for an expanded clone.

TRBJ1-1	TRBV19	-	TRBD1	TGTGCCAGTAGATTAAGCGGGGACAGGGTTAGAGAGACTGAAGCTTTCTTT	CASRLSGDRVRETEAFF
TRBJ2-5	TRBV5-1	-	-	TGCGCCAGCAGCTTGGTGGGGTCTCGGGAGACCCAGTACTTC	CASSLVGSRETQYF
TRBJ2-7	TRBV7-8	-	TRBD2	TGTGCCAGCAGCTCAAAGGGACTAGCGTACTACGAGCAGTACTTC	CASSSKGLAYYEQYF
TRBJ1-2	TRBV9	-	-	TGTGCCAGCAGCCCAGGACAGATTAACTATGGCTACACCTTC	CASSPGQINYGYTF
TRBJ2-7	TRBV6-1	-	-	TGTGCCAGCAGTGAAAAGTCCTACGAGCAGTACTTC	CASSEKSYEQYF
TRBJ1-2	TRBV19	few	-	TGTGCCAGTAGTATGCCAGTCTATGGCTACACCTTC	CASSMPVYGYTF
TRBJ2-1	TRBV19	few	-	TGTGCCAGTAGTATAACAGGGAACTCCTACAATGAGCAGTTCTTC	CASSITGNSYNEQFF
TRBJ1-4	TRBV11-2	few	-	TGTGCCAGCAGCCCACGGGTTAATGAAAAACTGTTTTTT	CASSPRVNEKLFF
TRBJ2-2	TRBV9	-	-	TGTGCCAGCAGCGCAAACAGGGCGAACACCGGGGAGCTGTTTTTT	CASSANRANTGELFF
TRBJ2-7	TRBV2	-	TRBD1	TGTGCCAGCAGTGACCCCAGGGGGCCGTACGAGCAGTACTTC	CASSDPRGPYEQYF
TRBJ1-5	TRBV10-2	-	-	TGCGCCAGCAGTGGGGGCAGGGGCTCTTGGAATCAGCCCCAGCATTTT	CASSGGRGSWNQPQHF
TRBJ1-2	TRBV13	-	-	TGTGCCAGCAGCTCGTCGACAGGCGCTGGGATGAATAACTATGGCTACACCTTC	CASSSSTGAGMNNYGYTF
TRBJ2-1	TRBV7-2	-	-	TGTGCCAGCAGCCGCCTAGGGTACAATGAGCAGTTCTTC	CASSRLGYNEQFF
TRBJ1-5	TRBV12-5	few	-	TGTGCTAGTGGCCCCCCCGGGGGTCAGGGCAATCAGCCCCAGCATTTT	CASGPPGGQGNQPQHF
TRBJ2-3	TRBV5-8	-	TRBD2	TGTGCCAGCAGCTTGGATCTAGCGGGGGCATTTAGCACAGATACGCAGTATTTT	CASSLDLAGAFSTDTQYF